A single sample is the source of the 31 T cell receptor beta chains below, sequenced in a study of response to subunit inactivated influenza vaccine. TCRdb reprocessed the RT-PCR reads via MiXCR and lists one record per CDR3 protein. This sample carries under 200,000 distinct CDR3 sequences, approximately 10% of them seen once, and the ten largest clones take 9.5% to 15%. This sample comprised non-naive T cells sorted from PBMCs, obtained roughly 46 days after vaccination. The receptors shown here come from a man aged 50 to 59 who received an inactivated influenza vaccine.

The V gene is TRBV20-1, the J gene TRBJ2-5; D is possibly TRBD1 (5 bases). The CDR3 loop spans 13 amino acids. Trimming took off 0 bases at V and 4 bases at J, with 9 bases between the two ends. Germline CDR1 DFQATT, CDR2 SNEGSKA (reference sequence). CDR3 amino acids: CSAREKGLETQYF. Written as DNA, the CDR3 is TGCAGTGCTAGAGAAAAGGGGCTAGAGACCCAGTACTTC.

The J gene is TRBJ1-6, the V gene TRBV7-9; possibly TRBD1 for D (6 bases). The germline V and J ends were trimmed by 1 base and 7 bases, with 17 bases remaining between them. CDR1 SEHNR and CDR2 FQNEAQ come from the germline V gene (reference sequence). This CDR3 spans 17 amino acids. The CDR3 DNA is TGTGCCAGCAGCTTAGGTTCGGCGGGACACGGAAATTCACCCCTCCACTTT. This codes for CASSLGSAGHGNSPLHF.

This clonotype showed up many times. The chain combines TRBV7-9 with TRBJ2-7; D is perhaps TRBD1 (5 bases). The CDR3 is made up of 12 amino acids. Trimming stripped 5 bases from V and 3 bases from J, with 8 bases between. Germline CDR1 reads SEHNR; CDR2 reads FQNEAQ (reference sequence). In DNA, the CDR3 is TGTGCCAGCAGCCAGACAGTCTACGAGCAGTACTTC. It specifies CASSQTVYEQYF.

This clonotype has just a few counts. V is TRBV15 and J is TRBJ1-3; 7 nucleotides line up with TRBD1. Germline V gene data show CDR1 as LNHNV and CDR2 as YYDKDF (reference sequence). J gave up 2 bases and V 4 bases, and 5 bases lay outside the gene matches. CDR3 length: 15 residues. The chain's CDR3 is CATSMRGRTGNTIYF. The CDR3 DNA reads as TGTGCCACCAGCATGAGGGGGCGAACTGGAAACACCATATATTTT.

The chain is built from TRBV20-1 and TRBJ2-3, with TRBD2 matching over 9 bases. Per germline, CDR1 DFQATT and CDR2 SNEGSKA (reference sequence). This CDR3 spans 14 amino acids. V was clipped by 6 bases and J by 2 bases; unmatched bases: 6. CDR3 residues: CSAGGGGATDTQYF. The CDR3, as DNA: TGCAGTGCCGGGGGCGGGGGGGCCACAGATACGCAGTATTTT.

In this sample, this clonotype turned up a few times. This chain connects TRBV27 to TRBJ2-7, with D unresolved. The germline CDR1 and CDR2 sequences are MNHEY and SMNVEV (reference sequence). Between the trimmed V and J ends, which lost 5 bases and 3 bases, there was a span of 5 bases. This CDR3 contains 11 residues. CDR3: CASSKHYEQYF. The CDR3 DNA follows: TGTGCCAGCAGTAAACACTACGAGCAGTACTTC.

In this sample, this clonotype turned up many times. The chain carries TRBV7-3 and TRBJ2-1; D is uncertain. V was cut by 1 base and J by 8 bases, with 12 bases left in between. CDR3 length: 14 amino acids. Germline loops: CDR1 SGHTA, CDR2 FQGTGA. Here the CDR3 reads CASSLNGVIDEQFF. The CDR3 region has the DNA TGTGCCAGCAGCTTAAACGGCGTTATTGATGAGCAGTTCTTC.

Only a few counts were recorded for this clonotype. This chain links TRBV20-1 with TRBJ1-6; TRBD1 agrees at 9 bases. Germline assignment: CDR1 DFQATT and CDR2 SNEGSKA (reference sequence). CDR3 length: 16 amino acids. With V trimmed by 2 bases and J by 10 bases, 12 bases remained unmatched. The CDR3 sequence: CSARLPGTGSRSPLHF. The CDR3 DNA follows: TGCAGTGCTAGACTCCCCGGGACAGGGTCTCGGTCACCCCTCCACTTT.

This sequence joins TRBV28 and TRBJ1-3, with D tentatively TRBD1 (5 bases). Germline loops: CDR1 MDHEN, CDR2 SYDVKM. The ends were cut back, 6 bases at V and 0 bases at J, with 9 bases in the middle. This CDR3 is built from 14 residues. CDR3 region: CASSRDASGNTIYF. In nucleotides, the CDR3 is TGTGCCAGCAGCCGGGACGCCTCTGGAAACACCATATATTTT.

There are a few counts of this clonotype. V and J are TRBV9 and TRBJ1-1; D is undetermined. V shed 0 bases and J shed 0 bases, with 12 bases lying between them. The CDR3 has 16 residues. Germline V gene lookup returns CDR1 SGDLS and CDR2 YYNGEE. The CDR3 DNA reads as TGTGCCAGCAGCGTAGGCCCAAGCGCTATGAACACTGAAGCTTTCTTT. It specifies CASSVGPSAMNTEAFF.

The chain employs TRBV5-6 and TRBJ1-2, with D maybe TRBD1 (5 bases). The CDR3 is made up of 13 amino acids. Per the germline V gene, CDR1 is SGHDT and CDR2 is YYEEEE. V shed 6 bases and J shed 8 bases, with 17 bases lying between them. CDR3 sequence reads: CASTWDFEGGYTF. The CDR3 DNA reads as TGTGCCAGCACCTGGGACTTCGAGGGGGGCTACACCTTC.

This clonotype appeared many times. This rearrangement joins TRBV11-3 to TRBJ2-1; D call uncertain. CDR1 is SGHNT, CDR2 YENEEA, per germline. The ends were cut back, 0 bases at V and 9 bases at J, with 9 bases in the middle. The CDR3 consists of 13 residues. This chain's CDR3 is CASSLDYKSEQFF. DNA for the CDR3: TGTGCCAGCAGCTTAGATTACAAAAGTGAGCAGTTCTTC.

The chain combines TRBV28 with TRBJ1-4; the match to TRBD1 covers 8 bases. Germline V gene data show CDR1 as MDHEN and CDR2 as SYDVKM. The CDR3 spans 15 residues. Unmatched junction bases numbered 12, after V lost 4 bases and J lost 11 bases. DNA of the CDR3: TGTGCCAGCAGTTACTTCAGGGGGCGAAGAGAGAAACTGTTTTTT. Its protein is CASSYFRGRREKLFF.

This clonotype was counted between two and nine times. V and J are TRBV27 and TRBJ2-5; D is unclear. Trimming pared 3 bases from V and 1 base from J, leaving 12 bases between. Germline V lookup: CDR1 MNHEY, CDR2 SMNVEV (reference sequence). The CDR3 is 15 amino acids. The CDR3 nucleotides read TGTGCCAGCAGTTTTAGTTTTGGTTTCCAAGAGACCCAGTACTTC. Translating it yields CASSFSFGFQETQYF.

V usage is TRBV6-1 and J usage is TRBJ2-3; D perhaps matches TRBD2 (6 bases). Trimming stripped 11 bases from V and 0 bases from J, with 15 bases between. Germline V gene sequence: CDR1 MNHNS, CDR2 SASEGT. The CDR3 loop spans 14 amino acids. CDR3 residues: CASGLAMSTDTQYF. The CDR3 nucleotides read TGTGCCTCGGGGCTAGCGATGAGCACAGATACGCAGTATTTT.

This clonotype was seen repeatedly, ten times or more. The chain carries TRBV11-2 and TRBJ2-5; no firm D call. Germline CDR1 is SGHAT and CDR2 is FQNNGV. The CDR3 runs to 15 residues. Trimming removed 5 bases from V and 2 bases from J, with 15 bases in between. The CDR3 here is CASSIEARGQETQYF. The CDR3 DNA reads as TGTGCCAGCAGCATCGAGGCACGTGGGCAAGAGACCCAGTACTTC. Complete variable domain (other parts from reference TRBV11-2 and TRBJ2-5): EAGVAQSPRYKIIEKRQSVAFWCNPISGHATLYWYQQILGQGPKLLIQFQNNGVVDDSQLPKDRFSAERLKGVDSTLKIQPAKLEDSAVYLCASSIEARGQETQYFGPGTRLLVL.

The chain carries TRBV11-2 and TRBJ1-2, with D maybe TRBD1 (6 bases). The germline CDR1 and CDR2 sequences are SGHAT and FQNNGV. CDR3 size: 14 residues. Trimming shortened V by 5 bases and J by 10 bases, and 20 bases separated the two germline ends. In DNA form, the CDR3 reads TGTGCCAGCAGCGAGGAGAATTACAGGGTACACTACACCTTC. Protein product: CASSEENYRVHYTF. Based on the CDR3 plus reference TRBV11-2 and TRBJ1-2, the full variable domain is EAGVAQSPRYKIIEKRQSVAFWCNPISGHATLYWYQQILGQGPKLLIQFQNNGVVDDSQLPKDRFSAERLKGVDSTLKIQPAKLEDSAVYLCASSEENYRVHYTFGSGTRLTVV.

CDR3: CSARKGQQNTGELFF. The CDR3 region has the DNA TGCAGTGCTAGAAAGGGACAGCAGAACACCGGGGAGCTGTTTTTT. The rearrangement links TRBV20-1 to TRBJ2-2; 7 bases match TRBD1. The CDR3 is 15 amino acids. V lost 2 bases and J lost 1; bases outside the gene matches: 4. The V gene's germline CDR1 is DFQATT and CDR2 SNEGSKA (reference sequence).

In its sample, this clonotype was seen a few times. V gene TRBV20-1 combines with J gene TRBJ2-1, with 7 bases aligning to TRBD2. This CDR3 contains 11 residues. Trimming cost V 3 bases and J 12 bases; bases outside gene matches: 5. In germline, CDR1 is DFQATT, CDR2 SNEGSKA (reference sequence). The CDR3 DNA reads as TGCAGTGCTAGTTACCCTAGCGGGCAGTTCTTC. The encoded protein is CSASYPSGQFF.

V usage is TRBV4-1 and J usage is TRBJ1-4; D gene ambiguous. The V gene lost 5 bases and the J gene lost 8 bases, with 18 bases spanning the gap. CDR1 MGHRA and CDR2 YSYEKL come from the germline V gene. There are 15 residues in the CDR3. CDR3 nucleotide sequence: TGCGCCAGCAGCATCAACGGCAGAATCGAGGAAAAACTGTTTTTT. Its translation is CASSINGRIEEKLFF.

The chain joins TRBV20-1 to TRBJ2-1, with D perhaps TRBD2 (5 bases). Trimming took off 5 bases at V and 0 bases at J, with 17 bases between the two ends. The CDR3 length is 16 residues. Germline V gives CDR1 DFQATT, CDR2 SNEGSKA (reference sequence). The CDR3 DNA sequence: TGCAGTGCTCCCAATACTAGGGCGAGCTCCTACAATGAGCAGTTCTTC. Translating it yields CSAPNTRASSYNEQFF.

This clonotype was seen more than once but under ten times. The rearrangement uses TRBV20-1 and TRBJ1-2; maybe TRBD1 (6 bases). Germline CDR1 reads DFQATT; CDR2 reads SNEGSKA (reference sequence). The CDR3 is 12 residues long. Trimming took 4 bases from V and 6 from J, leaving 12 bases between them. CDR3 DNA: TGCAGTGCTATGGTCTACAGGGATGGCTACACCTTC. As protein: CSAMVYRDGYTF.

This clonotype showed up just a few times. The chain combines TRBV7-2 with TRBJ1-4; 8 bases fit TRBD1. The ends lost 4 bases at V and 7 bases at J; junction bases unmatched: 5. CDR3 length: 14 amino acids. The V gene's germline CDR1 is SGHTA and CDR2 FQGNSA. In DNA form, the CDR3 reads TGTGCCAGCAGCTGGCAGGGGGCGGGTGAAAAACTGTTTTTT. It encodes CASSWQGAGEKLFF.

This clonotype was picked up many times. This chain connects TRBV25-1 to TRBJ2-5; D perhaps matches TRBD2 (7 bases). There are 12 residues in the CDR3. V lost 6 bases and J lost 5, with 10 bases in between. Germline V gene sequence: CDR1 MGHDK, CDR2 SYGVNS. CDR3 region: CASRRGGETQYF. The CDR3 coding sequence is TGTGCCAGCAGAAGGGGGGGGGAGACCCAGTACTTC.

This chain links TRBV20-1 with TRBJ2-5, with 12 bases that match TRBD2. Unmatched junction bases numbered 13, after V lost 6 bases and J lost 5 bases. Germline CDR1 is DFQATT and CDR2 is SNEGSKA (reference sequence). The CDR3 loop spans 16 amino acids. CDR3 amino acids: CSARGLAGTSRETQYF. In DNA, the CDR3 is TGCAGTGCCCGAGGACTAGCGGGGACGTCACGGGAGACCCAGTACTTC.

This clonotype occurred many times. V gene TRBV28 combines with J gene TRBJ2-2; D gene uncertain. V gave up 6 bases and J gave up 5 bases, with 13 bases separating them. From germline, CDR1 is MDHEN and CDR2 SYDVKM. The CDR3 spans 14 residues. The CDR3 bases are TGTGCCAGCAGGGGCCAGCGAGATACCGGGGAGCTGTTTTTT. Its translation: CASRGQRDTGELFF.

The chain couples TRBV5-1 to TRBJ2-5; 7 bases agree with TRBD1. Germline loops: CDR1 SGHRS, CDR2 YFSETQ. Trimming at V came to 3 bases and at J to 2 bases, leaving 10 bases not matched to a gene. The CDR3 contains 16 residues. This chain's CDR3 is CASSYVRDSLQETQYF. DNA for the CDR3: TGCGCCAGCAGCTACGTCCGGGACAGTCTTCAAGAGACCCAGTACTTC.

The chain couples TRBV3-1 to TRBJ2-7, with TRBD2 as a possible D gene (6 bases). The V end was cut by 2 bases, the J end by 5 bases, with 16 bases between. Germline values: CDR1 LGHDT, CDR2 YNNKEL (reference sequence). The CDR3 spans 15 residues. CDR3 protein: CASSQPSGTHHEQYF. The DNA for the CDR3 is TGTGCCAGCAGCCAACCATCCGGGACTCATCACGAGCAGTACTTC.

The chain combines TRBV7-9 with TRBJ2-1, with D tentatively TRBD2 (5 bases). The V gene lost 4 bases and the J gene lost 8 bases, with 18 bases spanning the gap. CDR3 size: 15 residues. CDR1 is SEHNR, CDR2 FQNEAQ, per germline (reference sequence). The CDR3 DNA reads TGTGCCAGCAGCTCTAAGGCCCTCGAGGGCGATGAGCAGTTCTTC. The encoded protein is CASSSKALEGDEQFF.

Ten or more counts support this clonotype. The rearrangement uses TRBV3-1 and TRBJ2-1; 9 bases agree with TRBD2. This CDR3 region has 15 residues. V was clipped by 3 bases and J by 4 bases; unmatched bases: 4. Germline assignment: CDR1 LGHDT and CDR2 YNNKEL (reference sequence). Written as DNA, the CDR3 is TGTGCCAGCAGCCATAGCGGGGGAGGGTACAATGAGCAGTTCTTC. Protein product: CASSHSGGGYNEQFF.

Here the CDR3 DNA reads TGTGCCATCACCCCAGGACAGGGCACTGAAGCTTTCTTT. It translates to CAITPGQGTEAFF. The chain employs TRBV10-3 and TRBJ1-1; 8 nucleotides align to TRBD1. After removal of 7 bases from V and 4 bases from J, the junction contained 5 bases not matched to a gene. The germline V gene has CDR1 ENHRY and CDR2 SYGVKD. This CDR3 has 13 amino acids.